This T cell receptor (beta chain) was recovered during a study of shared clonotypes between healthy human individuals. Study observations and caveats: Clonotype sharing among the donors was expected to vary with sequencing depth. Sampling covered blood only; tissue repertoires likely differ.

The method was immunoSEQ multiplex PCR; TCRdb's version includes in-frame clones alone and lacks a portion of them. The sample carries roughly 1,100,000 clones, about 74% recorded once. Points on this clone: Its target is unknown.

The germline V and J ends were trimmed by 5 bases and 4 bases, with 12 bases remaining between them. The germline V gene has CDR1 GTSNPN and CDR2 SVGIG (reference sequence). CDR3 size: 13 residues. Every contributor of samples was a Caucasian grown-up residing in Nashville, Tennessee. The material sequenced was memory CD4+ T cells sorted from blood. The sample's subset: CD45RA-negative fraction. V gene TRBV30 combines with J gene TRBJ2-1, with D possibly being TRBD1 or TRBD2 (6 bases each). The sequence derives from a man aged 18 to 30 in good health. Written as DNA, the CDR3 is TGTGCCTGGTGTCCGGGGGCATACAATGAGCAGTTCTTC. This sequence encodes CAWCPGAYNEQFF. Together with reference TRBV30 and TRBJ2-1, the CDR3 gives the full variable domain: SQTIHQWPATLVQPVGSPLSLECTVEGTSNPNLYWYRQAAGRGLQLLFYSVGIGQISSEVPQNLSASRPQDRQFILSSKKLLLSDSGFYLCAWCPGAYNEQFFGPGTRLTVL.